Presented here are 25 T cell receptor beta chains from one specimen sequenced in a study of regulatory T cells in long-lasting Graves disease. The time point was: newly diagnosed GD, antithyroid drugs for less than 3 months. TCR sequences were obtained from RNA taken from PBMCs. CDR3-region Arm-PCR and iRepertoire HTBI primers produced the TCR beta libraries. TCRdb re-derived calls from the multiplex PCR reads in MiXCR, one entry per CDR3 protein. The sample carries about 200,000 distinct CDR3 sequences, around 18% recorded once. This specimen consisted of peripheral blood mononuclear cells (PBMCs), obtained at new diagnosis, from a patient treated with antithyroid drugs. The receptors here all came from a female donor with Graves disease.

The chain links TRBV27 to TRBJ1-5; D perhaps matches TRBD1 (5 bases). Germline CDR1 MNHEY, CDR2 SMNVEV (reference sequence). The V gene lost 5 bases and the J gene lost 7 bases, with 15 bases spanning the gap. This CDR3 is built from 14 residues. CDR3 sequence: CASSTLNRGQPQHF. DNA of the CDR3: TGTGCCAGCAGTACCCTTAATCGGGGCCAGCCCCAGCATTTT.

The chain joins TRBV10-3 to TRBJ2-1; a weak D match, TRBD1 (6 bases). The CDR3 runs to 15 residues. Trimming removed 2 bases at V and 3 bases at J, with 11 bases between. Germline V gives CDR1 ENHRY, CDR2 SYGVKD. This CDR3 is CAISEVSGHYNEQFF. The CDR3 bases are TGTGCCATCAGTGAGGTGTCGGGACACTACAATGAGCAGTTCTTC.

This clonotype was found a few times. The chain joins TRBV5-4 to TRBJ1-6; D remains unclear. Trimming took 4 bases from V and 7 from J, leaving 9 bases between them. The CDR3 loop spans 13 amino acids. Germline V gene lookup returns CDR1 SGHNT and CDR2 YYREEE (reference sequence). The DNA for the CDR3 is TGTGCCAGCAGCCCGGCGCGCAATTCACCCCTCCACTTT. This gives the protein CASSPARNSPLHF.

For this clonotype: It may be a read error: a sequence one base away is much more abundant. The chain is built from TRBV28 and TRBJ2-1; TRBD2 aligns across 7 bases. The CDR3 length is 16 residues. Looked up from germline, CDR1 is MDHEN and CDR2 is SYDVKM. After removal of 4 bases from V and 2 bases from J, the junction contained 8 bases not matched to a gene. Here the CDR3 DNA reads TGTGCCAGCAGTTCCTGGCTTGCGGGAGCCTACAATGAGCAGTTCTTC. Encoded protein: CASSSWLAGAYNEQFF. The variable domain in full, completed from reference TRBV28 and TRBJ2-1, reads DVKVTQSSRYLVKRTGEKVFLECVQDMDHENMFWYRQDPGLGLRLIYFSYDVKMKEKGDIPEGYSVSREKKERFSLILESASTNQTSMYLCASSSWLAGAYNEQFFGPGTRLTVL.

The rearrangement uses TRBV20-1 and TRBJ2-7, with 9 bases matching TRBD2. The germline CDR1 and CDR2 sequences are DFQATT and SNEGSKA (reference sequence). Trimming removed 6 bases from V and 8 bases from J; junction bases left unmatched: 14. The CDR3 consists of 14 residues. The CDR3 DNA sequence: TGCAGTGCACGCCTAGGCGGGAGGGCCGGCAAGCAGTACTTC. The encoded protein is CSARLGGRAGKQYF.

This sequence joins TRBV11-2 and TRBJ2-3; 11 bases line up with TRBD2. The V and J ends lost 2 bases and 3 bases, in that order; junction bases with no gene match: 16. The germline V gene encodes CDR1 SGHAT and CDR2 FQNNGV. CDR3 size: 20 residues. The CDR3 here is CASSLRLAGGVGGETDTQYF. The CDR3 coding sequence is TGTGCCAGCAGCTTACGCTTAGCGGGAGGGGTAGGCGGAGAAACAGATACGCAGTATTTT.

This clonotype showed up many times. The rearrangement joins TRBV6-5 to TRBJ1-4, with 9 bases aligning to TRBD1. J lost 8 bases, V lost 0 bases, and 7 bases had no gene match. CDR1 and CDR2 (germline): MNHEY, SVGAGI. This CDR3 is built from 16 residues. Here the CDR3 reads CASSYSITGGREKLFF. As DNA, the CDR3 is TGTGCCAGCAGTTACTCGATCACAGGGGGCCGGGAAAAACTGTTTTTT.

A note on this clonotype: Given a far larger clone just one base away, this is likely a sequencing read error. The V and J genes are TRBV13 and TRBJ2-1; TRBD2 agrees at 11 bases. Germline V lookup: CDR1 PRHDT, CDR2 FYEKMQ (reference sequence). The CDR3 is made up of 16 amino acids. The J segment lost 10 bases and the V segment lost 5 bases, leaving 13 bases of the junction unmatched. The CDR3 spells CASSQGLAESSYEQFF. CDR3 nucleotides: TGTGCCAGCAGCCAGGGACTAGCGGAAAGCTCCTACGAGCAGTTCTTC.

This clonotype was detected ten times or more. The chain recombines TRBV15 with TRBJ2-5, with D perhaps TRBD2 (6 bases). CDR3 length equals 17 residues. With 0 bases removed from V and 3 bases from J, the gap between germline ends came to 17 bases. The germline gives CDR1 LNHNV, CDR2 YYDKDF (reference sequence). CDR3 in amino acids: CATSRDLGGFVKETQYF. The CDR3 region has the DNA TGTGCCACCAGCAGAGATCTGGGGGGATTTGTAAAAGAGACCCAGTACTTC.

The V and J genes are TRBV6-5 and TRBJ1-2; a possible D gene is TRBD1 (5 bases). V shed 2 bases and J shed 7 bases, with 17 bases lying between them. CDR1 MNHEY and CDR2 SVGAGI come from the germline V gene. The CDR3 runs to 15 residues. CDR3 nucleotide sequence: TGTGCCAGCAGTTACCCGGTGGATGGGGCCAGTGGCTACACCTTC. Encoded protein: CASSYPVDGASGYTF.

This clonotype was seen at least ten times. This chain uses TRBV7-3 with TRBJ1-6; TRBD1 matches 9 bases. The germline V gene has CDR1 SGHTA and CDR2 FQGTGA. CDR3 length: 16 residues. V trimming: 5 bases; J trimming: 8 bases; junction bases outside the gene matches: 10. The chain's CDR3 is CASSRTGTGMDSPLHF. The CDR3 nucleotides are TGTGCCAGCAGCAGAACCGGGACAGGGATGGATTCACCCCTCCACTTT. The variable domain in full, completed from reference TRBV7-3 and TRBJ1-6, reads GAGVSQTPSNKVTEKGKYVELRCDPISGHTALYWYRQSLGQGPEFLIYFQGTGAADDSGLPNDRFFAVRPEGSVSTLKIQRTERGDSAVYLCASSRTGTGMDSPLHFGNGTRLTVT.

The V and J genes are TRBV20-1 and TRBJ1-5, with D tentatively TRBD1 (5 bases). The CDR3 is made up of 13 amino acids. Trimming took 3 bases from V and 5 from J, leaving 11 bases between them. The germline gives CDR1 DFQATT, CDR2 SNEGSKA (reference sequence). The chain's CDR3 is CSARTEVDQPQHF. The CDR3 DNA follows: TGCAGTGCTAGGACAGAGGTTGATCAGCCCCAGCATTTT.

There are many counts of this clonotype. The CDR3 reads CASSLALRDSGNTIYF. The CDR3, as DNA: TGTGCCAGCAGCTTAGCGCTCAGGGATTCTGGAAACACCATATATTTT. The chain links TRBV7-9 to TRBJ1-3; TRBD1 is a possible D gene (5 bases). CDR1 and CDR2 (germline): SEHNR, FQNEAQ (reference sequence). CDR3 size: 16 residues. V shed 0 bases and J shed 1 base, with 10 bases lying between them.

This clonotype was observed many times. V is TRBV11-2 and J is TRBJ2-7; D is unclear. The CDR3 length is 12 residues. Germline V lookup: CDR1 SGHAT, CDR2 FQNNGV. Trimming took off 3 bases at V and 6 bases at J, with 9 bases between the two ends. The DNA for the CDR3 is TGTGCCAGCAGCTTCTCAGCGTTCGAGCAGTACTTC. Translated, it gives CASSFSAFEQYF.

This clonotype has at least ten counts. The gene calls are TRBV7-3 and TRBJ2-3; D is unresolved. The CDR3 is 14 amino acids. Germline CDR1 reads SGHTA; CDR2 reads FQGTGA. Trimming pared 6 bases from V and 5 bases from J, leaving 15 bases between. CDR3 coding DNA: TGTGCCAGCAGTTGGCTAGGCCCCGGAGATACGCAGTATTTT. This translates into CASSWLGPGDTQYF.

CDR3 bases: TGTGCCAGCAGCTTAGTAGGGGCCGGGAGGGATTCACCCCTCCACTTT. It codes for CASSLVGAGRDSPLHF. The chain has TRBV7-9 and TRBJ1-6; D possibly corresponds to TRBD1 (5 bases). V lost 1 base and J 8 bases, leaving 15 bases between the germline ends. The CDR3 extends over 16 amino acids. CDR1 SEHNR and CDR2 FQNEAQ come from the germline V gene (reference sequence).

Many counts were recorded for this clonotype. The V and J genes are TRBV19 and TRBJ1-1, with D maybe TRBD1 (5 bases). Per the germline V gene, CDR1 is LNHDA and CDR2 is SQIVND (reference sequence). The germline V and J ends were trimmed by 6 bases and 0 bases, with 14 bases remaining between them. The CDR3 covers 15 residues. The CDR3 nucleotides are TGTGCCAGTAGCTGGGCCCGGGGGATGAACACTGAAGCTTTCTTT. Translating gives CASSWARGMNTEAFF.

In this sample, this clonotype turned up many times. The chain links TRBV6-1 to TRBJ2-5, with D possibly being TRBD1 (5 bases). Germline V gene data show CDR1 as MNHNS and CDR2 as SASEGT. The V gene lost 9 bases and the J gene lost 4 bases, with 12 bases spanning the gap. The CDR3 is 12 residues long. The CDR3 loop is CASSETAETQYF. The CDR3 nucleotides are TGTGCCAGTTCGGAGACAGCAGAGACCCAGTACTTC.

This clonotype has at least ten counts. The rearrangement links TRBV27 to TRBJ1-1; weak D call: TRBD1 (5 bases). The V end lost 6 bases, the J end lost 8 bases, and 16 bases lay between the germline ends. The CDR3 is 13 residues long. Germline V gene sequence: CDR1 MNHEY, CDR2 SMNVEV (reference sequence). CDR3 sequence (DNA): TGTGCCAGCAGCCTAACAGGAGGCTTCGAAGCTTTCTTT. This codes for CASSLTGGFEAFF.

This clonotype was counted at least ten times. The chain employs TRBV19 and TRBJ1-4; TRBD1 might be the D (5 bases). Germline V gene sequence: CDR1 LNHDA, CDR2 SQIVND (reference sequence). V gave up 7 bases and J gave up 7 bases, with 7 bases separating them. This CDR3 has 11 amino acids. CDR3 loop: CASKRGEKLFF. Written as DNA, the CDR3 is TGTGCCAGTAAAAGGGGTGAAAAACTGTTTTTT.

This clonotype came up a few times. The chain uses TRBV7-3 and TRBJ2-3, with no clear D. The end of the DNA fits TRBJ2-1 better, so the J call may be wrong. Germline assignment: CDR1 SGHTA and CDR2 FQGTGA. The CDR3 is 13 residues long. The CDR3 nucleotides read TGTGCCAGCAGCCATGGGGTGAACGATGAGCAGTTCTTC. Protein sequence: CASSHGVNDEQFF.

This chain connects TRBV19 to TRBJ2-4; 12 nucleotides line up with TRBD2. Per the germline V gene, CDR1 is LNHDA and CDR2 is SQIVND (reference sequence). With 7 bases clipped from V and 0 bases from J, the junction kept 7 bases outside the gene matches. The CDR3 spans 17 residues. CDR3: CASTRLAGVLAKNIQYF. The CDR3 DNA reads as TGTGCCAGTACTCGACTAGCGGGAGTACTAGCCAAAAACATTCAGTACTTC.

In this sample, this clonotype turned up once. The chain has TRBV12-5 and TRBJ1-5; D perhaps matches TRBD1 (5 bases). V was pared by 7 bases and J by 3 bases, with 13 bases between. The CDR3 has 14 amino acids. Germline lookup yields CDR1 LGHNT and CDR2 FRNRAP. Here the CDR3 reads CASAPLTDNQPQHF. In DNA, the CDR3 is TGTGCTAGTGCTCCCCTGACAGACAATCAGCCCCAGCATTTT.

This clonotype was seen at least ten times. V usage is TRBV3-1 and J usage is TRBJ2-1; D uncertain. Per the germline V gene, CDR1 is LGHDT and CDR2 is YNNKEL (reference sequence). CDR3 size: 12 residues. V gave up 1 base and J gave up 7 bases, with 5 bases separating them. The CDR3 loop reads CASSQGVNEQFF. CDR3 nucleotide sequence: TGTGCCAGCAGCCAAGGGGTTAATGAGCAGTTCTTC.

The CDR3: CASSGPLWEQFF. Here the CDR3 DNA reads TGTGCCAGCAGTGGGCCCCTATGGGAGCAGTTCTTC. J is TRBJ2-1 and V is TRBV2; D unresolved. CDR1 and CDR2 from the germline V gene are SNHLY and FYNNEI. V shed 4 bases and J shed 10 bases, with 11 bases lying between them. CDR3 length: 12 amino acids.